This T cell receptor beta chain was identified in a study of PD-1 blockade in classical Hodgkin lymphoma (dated by TCRdb to 2018 to 2020). Study-level background: Nivolumab dosing was 3 mg/kg intravenously every 2 weeks, continuing until either disease progression or unacceptable toxicity. The study used CyTOF and TCR beta sequencing to define a peripheral blood immune signature of response to PD-1 blockade in classical Hodgkin lymphoma. General conclusions and limits of the study: A significant rise by C4D1 was seen in CD4+ but not CD8+ TCR diversity (p=0.0027 vs p=0.16), with the rise being most apparent in complete responders (p=0.02). Lower diversity was observed in patients in whom nivolumab was started less than 1 year after ASCT, and these patients were excluded from later analyses so that confounding by immune reconstitution would be avoided. Trial patients achieving complete response had baseline diversity similar to newly diagnosed patients, whereas partial responders and progressors had significantly lower diversity. Baseline TCR diversity was reported to be lower in newly diagnosed patients than in healthy donors and to be lower still in relapsed/refractory patients. The study was limited to a single clinical trial cohort, and causes of repertoire differences, possibly disease activity or prior therapy, remained undefined.

Concerning this clone itself: Its antigen specificity is not known. Per-base qualities were not stored, and no clone one base away is much larger.

The Qiagen DNeasy kit was used to extract genomic DNA both from unsorted PBMCs and from the negatively selected CD4+ and CD8+ fractions. Amplification of TCR beta CDR3 regions was done by immunoSEQ multiplex PCR with primers that anneal to V and J segments. Amplification bias was minimized using a synthetic immune receptor repertoire, and residual bias was removed computationally after sequencing. From the authors' description of their analysis: Custom Python scripts were used to quantify repertoire diversity as the Shannon entropy index. Unsorted, CD4+ and CD8+ repertoires were analyzed separately, except for combined analyses in which CD4+ and CD8+ sequences were merged in silico. Clonal expansion was defined as a frequency increase of at least 2-fold after treatment compared with C1D1, and clones undetected at baseline were assigned a pseudocount of 0.5. Clones with 0 or 1 copy at C1D1 were classified as singleton clones, and clones with 2 or more copies were classified as non-singleton clones. By matching protein sequences in sorted samples from the same patient, clones expanded in unsorted samples were annotated as CD4+, CD8+ or unknown. Wilcoxon tests on paired samples were used to test changes in diversity from C1D1 to C4D1. Here the immuneACCESS table is served through TCRdb, limited to in-frame sequences with V and J called. Missing clones are a known gap in these copies; in checked studies unresolved V genes cover under half, and the rest lacks a known reason. Clone size and V and J calls were adopted from that table, with D and trimming inferred from the DNA. Counted in this sample were 31,000 or so clones; about three quarters of them appeared once. The ten top clones hold about 4% of the sample.

This specimen's time point label, interpreted: cycle 2 day 1 (C2D1) of nivolumab. All trial patients had relapsed after autologous stem cell transplantation, with cohorts A, B and C differing in prior brentuximab vedotin exposure. A total of around 59 patients with relapsed/refractory classical Hodgkin lymphoma made up the trial cohort, and each patient's best overall response was complete response, partial response or progressive disease. In the multi-cohort phase II CheckMate 205 trial, trial patients received single-agent nivolumab. An independent review committee assessed best overall response by applying the 2007 International Working Group response criteria. PBMCs from the trial were collected at three points: immediately before nivolumab initiation (C1D1), and during therapy at cycle 2 day 1 and cycle 4 day 1. Peripheral blood was collected in 8 mL Vacutainer Cell Preparation Tubes, from which PBMCs were isolated by centrifugation and then cryopreserved.

The germline V and J ends show losses of 6 bases and 7 bases respectively, and no gene match explains 5 bases of the junction. From the cysteine up to the phenylalanine, the CDR3 has a length of 12 residues. CDR3 DNA only is kept here, 36 bases in frame from base 1. In the germline V gene, CDR1 corresponds to MNHNS and CDR2 to SASEGT. This receptor chain uses TRBV6-1 and TRBJ1-2; 7 middle bases align to TRBD1. This specimen consisted of peripheral blood mononuclear cells (PBMCs), obtained before the second cycle of nivolumab. This TCR derives from a human donor with classical Hodgkin lymphoma. The nucleotide sequence reads as follows: TGTGCCAGCAGCGACAGGGTTGGTGGCTACACCTTC. This encodes CASSDRVGGYTF.